Presented here are 28 T cell receptor beta chains from one specimen sequenced in a study of blood T cell repertoires in COVID-19. The table came from immunoSEQ multiplex PCR; TCRdb's copy has only in-frame clones and leaves some out. Here the sample spans 200,000 to 250,000 clones, 84% being singletons. The sequenced material came from peripheral blood. Receptors were obtained from a man aged 50-59 years with active or convalescent COVID-19.

This chain uses TRBV7-9 with TRBJ1-4, with a tentative D call TRBD1 (6 bases). Germline assignment: CDR1 SEHNR and CDR2 FQNEAQ (reference sequence). The CDR3 length is 17 residues. The ends were cut back, 2 bases at V and 5 bases at J, with 18 bases in the middle. CDR3 coding DNA: TGTGCCAGCAGCTTACTTGGGGGCGAAGGGACGAATGAAAAACTGTTTTTT. Translation: CASSLLGGEGTNEKLFF.

For the CDR3, the DNA is TGCGCCAGCAGCCCGGACAGGGAAACATATAGCAATCAGCCCCAGCATTTT. Translating it yields CASSPDRETYSNQPQHF. V usage is TRBV4-1 and J usage is TRBJ1-5; 8 bases align to TRBD1. The germline V gene encodes CDR1 MGHRA and CDR2 YSYEKL. CDR3 length equals 17 residues. The trim removed 4 bases at V and 0 bases at J, leaving 8 bases unmatched.

The genes are TRBV3-1 (or the pseudogene TRBV3-2) and TRBJ1-1; D is possibly TRBD1 (6 bases). The ends were cut back, 4 bases at V and 1 base at J, with 25 bases in the middle. Germline CDR1 LGHDT, CDR2 YNNKEL (reference sequence). The CDR3 is 19 amino acids. CDR3 in amino acids: CASSRAGRGRGERNTEAFF. The CDR3 DNA is TGTGCCAGCAGCCGAGCCGGAAGGGGCAGGGGCGAGCGGAACACTGAAGCTTTCTTT.

This clone occurred a few times. The chain has TRBV23-1 and TRBJ2-7; D possibly corresponds to TRBD2 (6 bases). TRBV23-1 is treated as an ORF (open reading frame) with a function not yet certain. This CDR3 region has 17 residues. The V end was cut by 0 bases, the J end by 0 bases, with 15 bases between. The CDR3 reads CASSQSEGPESSYEQYV. The CDR3 DNA reads TGCGCCAGCAGTCAATCGGAGGGACCCGAAAGCTCCTACGAGCAGTACGTC.

The chain is built from TRBV5-1 and TRBJ2-7; 12 bases fit TRBD2. The CDR3 runs 17 residues. The junction had 4 bases not matched to a gene; V was cut back by 0 bases and J by 0 bases. Looked up from germline, CDR1 is SGHRS and CDR2 is YFSETQ. This chain's CDR3 is CASSLGLAGDFSYEQYF. The CDR3 coding sequence is TGCGCCAGCAGCTTGGGACTAGCGGGGGACTTCTCCTACGAGCAGTACTTC.

The chain employs TRBV27 and TRBJ1-5; 7 positions agree with TRBD1. Germline CDR1 MNHEY, CDR2 SMNVEV (reference sequence). The CDR3 has 17 residues. Trimming took 6 bases from V and 2 from J; bases not matched to a gene: 13. CDR3 DNA sequence: TGTGCCAGCAGCCTACGACAGGGAGACGCACGCAATCAGCCCCAGCATTTT. This sequence encodes CASSLRQGDARNQPQHF.

The chain recombines TRBV19 with TRBJ2-7; 8 bases match TRBD2. In germline, CDR1 is LNHDA, CDR2 SQIVND (reference sequence). Trimming took 3 bases from V and 2 from J; bases not matched to a gene: 3. The CDR3 runs 14 residues. In DNA, the CDR3 is TGTGCCAGTAGTATCGCGGGAGGCCCCTACGAGCAGTACTTC. This encodes CASSIAGGPYEQYF.

The chain is built from TRBV28 and TRBJ2-1, with a weak D call TRBD1 (6 bases). V lost 8 bases to trimming and J lost 4 bases, with 21 bases between them. Germline CDR1 is MDHEN and CDR2 is SYDVKM. The CDR3 has 16 amino acids. The CDR3 sequence: CASDDFGGLTYNEQFF. As DNA, the CDR3 is TGTGCCAGCGATGATTTTGGGGGCCTCACATACAATGAGCAGTTCTTC.

A single count supports this clone. J is TRBJ1-6 and V is TRBV5-3; D gene ambiguous. TRBV5-3 is an ORF, and what it does is uncertain. V lost 1 base and J 4 bases, leaving 6 bases between the germline ends. The CDR3 runs to 14 residues. The CDR3 sequence is CARSLTEYNSPLHF. CDR3 nucleotide sequence: TGTGCCAGAAGCTTGACGGAGTATAATTCACCCCTCCACTTT.

The rearrangement uses TRBV5-1 and TRBJ1-1; weak D call: TRBD1 (6 bases). V was clipped by 2 bases and J by 6 bases, with 17 bases between them. Germline assignment: CDR1 SGHRS and CDR2 YFSETQ. The CDR3 is 15 residues long. CDR3: CASSFQTGAAAEAFF. The CDR3 DNA reads as TGCGCCAGCAGCTTCCAGACAGGTGCTGCCGCTGAAGCTTTCTTT.

V gene TRBV5-1 combines with J gene TRBJ2-5; D gene ambiguous. The V end lost 2 bases, the J end lost 5 bases, and 10 bases lay between the germline ends. CDR1 is SGHRS, CDR2 YFSETQ, per germline. This CDR3 has 13 residues. The CDR3 sequence: CASSLLPQETQYF. CDR3 nucleotides: TGCGCCAGCAGCTTACTACCTCAGGAGACCCAGTACTTC.

The rearrangement joins TRBV9 to TRBJ1-2; 7 bases agree with TRBD1. V was clipped by 2 bases and J by 3 bases; unmatched bases: 10. Per germline, CDR1 SGDLS and CDR2 YYNGEE. There are 16 residues in the CDR3. As DNA, the CDR3 is TGTGCCAGCAGCGTTCCAGTCAGGGGGGAGGACTATGGCTACACCTTC. It yields the protein CASSVPVRGEDYGYTF.

The chain uses TRBV27 and TRBJ1-5; tentatively, D is TRBD1 (5 bases). The CDR3 extends over 12 amino acids. Germline CDR1 MNHEY, CDR2 SMNVEV (reference sequence). Trimming cost V 8 bases and J 4 bases, with 9 bases left between them. As DNA, the CDR3 is TGTGCCAGCCGGGGGAGAAATCAGCCCCAGCATTTT. Its translation is CASRGRNQPQHF.

V usage is TRBV3-1 (or the pseudogene TRBV3-2) and J usage is TRBJ2-3; D is uncertain. CDR1 LGHDT and CDR2 YNNKEL come from the germline V gene (reference sequence). The CDR3 consists of 12 residues. Trimming took off 3 bases at V and 2 bases at J, with 3 bases between the two ends. In nucleotides, the CDR3 is TGTGCCAGCAGCCACCACACAGATACGCAGTATTTT. Residues: CASSHHTDTQYF.

J is TRBJ2-5 and V is TRBV19, with TRBD1 identical over 8 bases. The CDR3 length is 13 residues. J gave up 5 bases and V 5 bases, and 4 bases lay outside the gene matches. Germline CDR1 reads LNHDA; CDR2 reads SQIVND (reference sequence). Here the CDR3 reads CASSAHRGETQYF. Written as DNA, the CDR3 is TGTGCCAGTAGTGCCCACAGGGGGGAGACCCAGTACTTC.

Only one count was recorded for this clone. The V and J genes are TRBV7-2 and TRBJ1-3; D possibly corresponds to TRBD1 (5 bases). V was cut by 6 bases and J by 2 bases, with 14 bases left in between. The length of the CDR3 is 15 residues. Germline CDR1 SGHTA, CDR2 FQGNSA. CDR3 sequence reads: CASRPAGVAGNTIYF. The DNA of the CDR3 is TGTGCCAGCAGACCAGCGGGGGTAGCTGGAAACACCATATATTTT.

This clone was detected once. The gene calls are TRBV3-1 (or the pseudogene TRBV3-2) and TRBJ1-3; a weak D match, TRBD1 (5 bases). Germline values: CDR1 LGHDT, CDR2 YNNKEL (reference sequence). V was trimmed by 0 bases and J by 3 bases, leaving 6 bases between them. The CDR3 extends over 14 amino acids. The DNA of the CDR3 is TGTGCCAGCAGCCAAGAAGGGGATGGAAACACCATATATTTT. It translates to CASSQEGDGNTIYF.

On this clone: Other DNA sequences in the same sample also yield this CDR3. The chain has TRBV7-2 and TRBJ2-1, with 7 bases aligning to TRBD2. The V gene end was trimmed by 5 bases and the J gene end by 0 bases; junction bases not matched to a gene: 7. This CDR3 has 16 amino acids. CDR1 and CDR2 from the germline V gene are SGHTA and FQGNSA. The CDR3 here is CASSLRGGSSYNEQFF. As DNA, the CDR3 is TGTGCCAGCAGCCTCAGAGGCGGGAGCTCCTACAATGAGCAGTTCTTC.

The chain combines TRBV10-2 with TRBJ2-1; 7 nucleotides align to TRBD1. CDR1 and CDR2 (germline): WSHSY, SAAADI. CDR3 size: 13 residues. J lost 2 bases, V lost 7 bases, and 2 bases had no gene match. The CDR3 loop reads CASNGQAYNEQFF. The CDR3 DNA is TGCGCCAGCAACGGACAGGCCTACAATGAGCAGTTCTTC.

This sequence joins TRBV7-2 and TRBJ1-1, with 10 bases fitting TRBD1. After removal of 2 bases from V and 4 bases from J, the junction contained 4 bases not matched to a gene. The germline CDR1 and CDR2 sequences are SGHTA and FQGNSA. The CDR3 length is 15 residues. Here the CDR3 DNA reads TGTGCCAGCAGCTTACAGGGACAGGGGTTCACTGAAGCTTTCTTT. Amino acids: CASSLQGQGFTEAFF.

This clone was picked up one time. The rearrangement uses TRBV15 and TRBJ2-7; 8 positions agree with TRBD1. Germline CDR1 reads LNHNV; CDR2 reads YYDKDF (reference sequence). Trimming removed 5 bases from V and 4 bases from J; junction bases left unmatched: 10. The CDR3 extends over 15 amino acids. The CDR3 protein is CATSPAGQGTYEQYV. The CDR3 nucleotides are TGTGCCACCAGCCCTGCAGGACAGGGAACTTACGAGCAGTACGTC.

This CDR3 is CASSQQHPRANSPLHF. The CDR3 region has the DNA TGCGCCAGCAGCCAACAACATCCGAGGGCGAATTCACCCCTCCACTTT. J is TRBJ1-6 and V is TRBV4-3, with unresolved D. CDR3 size: 16 residues. V lost 2 bases and J lost 7, with 15 bases in between. Germline-derived CDR1 and CDR2 are LGHNA and YSLEER.

This clone was seen a single time. The chain employs TRBV5-4 and TRBJ1-2; D is unclear. V was cut by 0 bases and J by 3 bases, with 12 bases left in between. This CDR3 is built from 15 residues. Germline CDR1 SGHNT, CDR2 YYREEE (reference sequence). CDR3 in amino acids: CASSLGGATDYGYTF. CDR3 DNA: TGTGCCAGCAGCTTGGGTGGAGCCACCGACTATGGCTACACCTTC.

V is TRBV28 and J is TRBJ1-4, with D possibly TRBD1 on 6 matching bases. With 6 bases removed from V and 5 bases from J, the gap between germline ends came to 16 bases. This CDR3 region has 15 residues. Looked up from germline, CDR1 is MDHEN and CDR2 is SYDVKM. The CDR3 region has the DNA TGTGCCAGCAGCACGCCGACAGGCCTAAATGAAAAACTGTTTTTT. It specifies CASSTPTGLNEKLFF.

This clone was counted once. The chain links TRBV19 to TRBJ1-6; possible D gene TRBD1, 6 bases. This CDR3 is 16 amino acids long. CDR1 is LNHDA and CDR2 is SQIVND in the germline V gene (reference sequence). Trimming took off 4 bases at V and 7 bases at J, with 17 bases between the two ends. CDR3 loop: CASSTGRGFENSPLHF. The CDR3 DNA reads as TGTGCCAGTAGTACCGGGAGGGGGTTTGAGAATTCACCCCTCCACTTT.

This clone appeared a few times. The chain joins TRBV6-5 to TRBJ1-6, with TRBD1 as a possible D gene (6 bases). Germline CDR1 reads MNHEY; CDR2 reads SVGAGI. Deletions cut 11 bases from V and 7 bases from J, with 15 bases between. The CDR3 is 13 amino acids. CDR3 protein: CASGGQNNSPLHF. Here the CDR3 DNA reads TGTGCCTCAGGAGGACAGAACAATTCACCCCTCCACTTT.

The J gene is TRBJ1-6, the V gene TRBV27; D possibly corresponds to TRBD1 (5 bases). This CDR3 spans 16 amino acids. Trimming pared 3 bases from V and 0 bases from J, leaving 9 bases between. Germline assignment: CDR1 MNHEY and CDR2 SMNVEV (reference sequence). The CDR3 reads CASSFRVSSYNSPLHF. The CDR3 DNA reads TGTGCCAGCAGTTTCAGGGTTAGCTCCTATAATTCACCCCTCCACTTT.

This clone was found once. The rearrangement uses TRBV4-1 and TRBJ2-7; perhaps TRBD1 as D (5 bases). There are 15 residues in the CDR3. Germline V lookup: CDR1 MGHRA, CDR2 YSYEKL. V dropped 4 bases and J dropped 5 bases, with 18 bases sitting between them. The CDR3 loop reads CASSPSLLTANEQYF. CDR3 in DNA: TGCGCCAGCAGCCCAAGCCTGTTGACAGCGAACGAGCAGTACTTC.